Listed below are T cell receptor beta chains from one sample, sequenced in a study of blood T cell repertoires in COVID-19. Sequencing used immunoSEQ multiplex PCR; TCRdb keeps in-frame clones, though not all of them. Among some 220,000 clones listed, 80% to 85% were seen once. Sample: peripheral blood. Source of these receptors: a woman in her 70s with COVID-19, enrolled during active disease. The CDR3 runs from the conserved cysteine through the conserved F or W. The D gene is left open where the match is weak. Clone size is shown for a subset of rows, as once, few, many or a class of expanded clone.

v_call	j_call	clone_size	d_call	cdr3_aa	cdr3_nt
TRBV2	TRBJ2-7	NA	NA	CASRERRLADEQYF	TGTGCCAGCAGGGAGAGGAGATTAGCGGATGAGCAGTACTTC
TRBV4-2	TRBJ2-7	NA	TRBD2	CASSQDVASGYEQYF	TGTGCCAGCAGCCAAGATGTCGCTAGCGGATACGAGCAGTACTTC
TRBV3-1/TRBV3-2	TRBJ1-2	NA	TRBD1	CASSQERLKHPESTGYYGYTF	TGTGCCAGCAGCCAAGAACGCCTCAAGCACCCTGAATCGACAGGGTACTATGGCTACACCTTC
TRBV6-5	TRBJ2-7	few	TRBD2	CASSTTGLAGYEQYF	TGTGCCAGCAGTACCACGGGACTAGCGGGTTACGAGCAGTACTTC
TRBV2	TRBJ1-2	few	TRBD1	CASTGDRGRSNPHSGYTF	TGTGCCAGCACCGGAGACAGGGGGCGGTCCAACCCCCATTCTGGCTACACCTTC
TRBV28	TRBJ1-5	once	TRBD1	CASSLRDRKGQPQHF	TGTGCCAGCAGTTTGCGGGACAGGAAAGGTCAGCCCCAGCATTTT
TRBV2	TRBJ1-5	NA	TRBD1	CASRTGLGNQPQHF	TGTGCCAGCCGGACAGGGTTGGGCAATCAGCCCCAGCATTTT
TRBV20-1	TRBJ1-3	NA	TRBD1	CSASRGTVRGNTIYF	TGCAGTGCTAGTAGAGGGACAGTTCGAGGAAACACCATATATTTT
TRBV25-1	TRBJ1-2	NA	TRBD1	CASSELGQSYGYTF	TGTGCCAGCAGTGAATTGGGACAGAGCTATGGCTACACCTTC
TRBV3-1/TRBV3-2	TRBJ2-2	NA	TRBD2	CASSQGLAGATGELFF	TGTGCCAGCAGCCAGGGACTAGCGGGAGCCACCGGGGAGCTGTTTTTT
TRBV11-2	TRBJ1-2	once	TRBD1	CASSPDRTYGYTF	TGTGCCAGCAGCCCGGACAGGACCTATGGCTACACCTTC
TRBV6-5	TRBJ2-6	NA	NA	CASTSGGAGANVLTF	TGTGCCAGCACCTCTGGGGGCGCTGGGGCCAACGTCCTGACTTTC
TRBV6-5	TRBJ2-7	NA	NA	CASSLADMGYEQYF	TGTGCCAGCAGTTTGGCGGACATGGGCTACGAGCAGTACTTC
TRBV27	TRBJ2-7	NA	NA	CASSLGQNYEQYF	TGTGCCAGCAGTTTAGGACAGAACTACGAGCAGTACTTC
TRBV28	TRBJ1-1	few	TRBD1	CASSRDRGPEAFF	TGTGCCAGCAGTCGTGACAGGGGCCCTGAAGCTTTCTTT
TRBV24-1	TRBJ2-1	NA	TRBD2	CATSDPSGRVGEQFF	TGTGCCACCAGTGATCCGAGCGGGAGGGTAGGGGAGCAGTTCTTC
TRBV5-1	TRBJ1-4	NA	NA	CASSFVGGSNEKLFF	TGCGCCAGCAGCTTCGTCGGGGGTAGTAATGAAAAACTGTTTTTT
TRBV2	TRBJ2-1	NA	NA	CASSGPIRTANEQFF	TGTGCCAGCAGTGGCCCCATTCGGACAGCTAATGAGCAGTTCTTC
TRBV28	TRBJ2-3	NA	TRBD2	CASTNGGRARTDTQYF	TGTGCCAGCACCAACGGCGGGAGGGCCCGCACAGATACGCAGTATTTT
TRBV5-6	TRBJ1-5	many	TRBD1	CASSLRGQGAASNQPQHF	TGTGCCAGCAGCCTTAGAGGACAGGGGGCAGCTAGCAATCAGCCCCAGCATTTT
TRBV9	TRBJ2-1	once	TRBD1	CASSPPGQGLTQFF	TGTGCCAGCAGCCCTCCTGGACAGGGCTTAACACAGTTCTTC
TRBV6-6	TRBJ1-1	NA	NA	CASSSPSGSEAFF	TGTGCCAGCAGCTCCCCCTCAGGTTCTGAAGCTTTCTTT
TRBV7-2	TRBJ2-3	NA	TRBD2	CASSPQAGDPTDTQYF	TGTGCCAGCAGCCCACAGGCGGGAGATCCCACAGATACGCAGTATTTT
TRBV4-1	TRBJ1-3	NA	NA	CASSQIRGLVNTIYF	TGCGCCAGCAGCCAAATCAGGGGATTAGTGAACACCATATATTTT
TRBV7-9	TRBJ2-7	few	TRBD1	CASSPGQGVDEQYF	TGTGCCAGCAGCCCGGGGCAGGGGGTTGACGAGCAGTACTTC
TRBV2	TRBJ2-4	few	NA	CATSQGTLMLAKNIQYF	TGTGCCACCTCTCAGGGGACCCTCATGCTAGCCAAAAACATTCAGTACTTC
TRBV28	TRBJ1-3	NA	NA	CASSGGLDTIYF	TGTGCCAGCAGTGGAGGGCTTGACACCATATATTTT
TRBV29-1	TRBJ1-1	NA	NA	CSANPGVPTEAFF	TGCAGCGCCAACCCAGGGGTGCCCACTGAAGCTTTCTTT
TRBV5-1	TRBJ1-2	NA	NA	CASRSDSYGYTF	TGCGCCAGCAGAAGTGATAGCTATGGCTACACCTTC
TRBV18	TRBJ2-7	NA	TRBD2	CASFPGLAGEKQYF	TGTGCCAGCTTCCCGGGACTAGCGGGAGAGAAGCAGTACTTC
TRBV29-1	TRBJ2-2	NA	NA	CSVGTSTELFF	TGCAGCGTCGGTACCTCTACGGAGCTGTTTTTT
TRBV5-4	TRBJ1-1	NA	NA	CASSTYYRDKNTEAFF	TGTGCCAGCAGCACTTATTACCGGGACAAGAACACTGAAGCTTTCTTT
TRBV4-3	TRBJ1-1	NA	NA	CASSLSGGMKFF	TGCGCCAGCAGCCTCTCGGGGGGTATGAAGTTCTTT
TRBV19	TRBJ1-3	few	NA	CASRYSGNTIYF	TGTGCCAGTCGGTACTCTGGAAACACCATATATTTT
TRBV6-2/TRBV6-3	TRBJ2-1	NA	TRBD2	CASSLDSGRDEQFF	TGTGCCAGCAGTTTGGACAGCGGGAGGGATGAGCAGTTCTTC
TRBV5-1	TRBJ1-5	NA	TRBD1	CASSLTGGDQPQHF	TGCGCCAGCAGCTTGACAGGGGGGGATCAGCCCCAGCATTTT
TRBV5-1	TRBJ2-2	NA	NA	CASSFSPLGTGELFF	TGCGCCAGCAGCTTCTCCCCCCTCGGGACCGGGGAGCTGTTTTTT
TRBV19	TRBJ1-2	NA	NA	CASIFHRGLGIWYGYTF	TGTGCCAGTATTTTCCATAGGGGCTTGGGAATATGGTATGGCTACACCTTC